A selection of T cell receptor beta chains follows, all from one sample in a study of blood T cell repertoires in COVID-19. The table came from immunoSEQ multiplex PCR; TCRdb's copy has only in-frame clones and leaves some out. Of 95,000 to 150,000 clones in the sample, 75% to 80% were seen once. The sample comprised peripheral blood. These receptors all stem from a human donor in a cohort sampled during active COVID-19. CDR3s include the opening cysteine and the closing phenylalanine or tryptophan. A D gene is named only where the DNA matches it firmly. The size field is filled for only some rows; it gives once, few, many or a size class.

d_call | j_call | clone_size | v_call | cdr3_nt | cdr3_aa
NA | TRBJ2-7 | NA | TRBV6-1 | TGTGCCAGCAGTGATCAGGGGCCCGCCTACGAGCAGTACTTC | CASSDQGPAYEQYF
NA | TRBJ1-6 | NA | TRBV2 | TGTGCCAGCAGTGAAGGGCAGGGAGGCAATTCACCCCTCCACTTT | CASSEGQGGNSPLHF
TRBD1 | TRBJ2-2 | once | TRBV5-1 | TGCGCCAGCAGCTCTGCCGGACAGGGAAACACCGGGGAGCTGTTTTTT | CASSSAGQGNTGELFF
TRBD1 | TRBJ2-7 | NA | TRBV27 | TGTGCCAGCAGTTTCTCCGGACAGGGCGCCTACGAGCAGTACTTC | CASSFSGQGAYEQYF
NA | TRBJ2-7 | few | TRBV7-8 | TGTGCCAGCAGCTTTGGGACATCGACTTTCTCCTACGAGCAGTACTTC | CASSFGTSTFSYEQYF
NA | TRBJ1-1 | NA | TRBV7-9 | TGTGCCAGCAGCGTGAAGGAGGGAACTGAAGCTTTCTTT | CASSVKEGTEAFF
TRBD2 | TRBJ2-1 | few | TRBV10-3 | TGTGCCATCAGGGGAGGGCTAGCGGACTTCAATGAGCAGTTCTTC | CAIRGGLADFNEQFF
TRBD1 | TRBJ1-6 | NA | TRBV5-6 | TGTGCCAGCAGCCCTGGGACAGGGGGTTCCCATGGTTCACCCCTCCACTTT | CASSPGTGGSHGSPLHF
NA | TRBJ2-7 | once | TRBV12-3/TRBV12-4 | TGTGCCAGCAGTAGCGGAAACTACGAGCAGTACTTC | CASSSGNYEQYF
TRBD2 | TRBJ2-5 | NA | TRBV13 | TGTGCCAGCAGCTTAGGACTAGCGGGGGACCAAGAGACCCAGTACTTC | CASSLGLAGDQETQYF
TRBD1 | TRBJ2-7 | few | TRBV5-6 | TGTGCCAGCAGCCGTCCGGGACAGGGGTCCTACGAGCAGTACTTC | CASSRPGQGSYEQYF
NA | TRBJ2-1 | NA | TRBV21-1 | TGTGCCAGCCCAAAAGGAATACCGCGCCTAGCGGGGGGCCTTAACAATGAGCAGTTCTTC | CASPKGIPRLAGGLNNEQFF
TRBD1 | TRBJ1-6 | NA | TRBV5-1 | TGCGCCAGCAGCTTGTGGGGTACGACAGGGGGTAGCGATTCACCCCTCCACTTT | CASSLWGTTGGSDSPLHF
NA | TRBJ2-7 | NA | TRBV27 | TGTGCCAGCAGGTATCGAAATACAGGGCCCTACTACGAGCAGTACTTC | CASRYRNTGPYYEQYF
NA | TRBJ1-2 | NA | TRBV10-2 | TGCGCCAGCAGTGAGCCCGGGGGGGGATCAGGCTACACCTTC | CASSEPGGGSGYTF
TRBD2 | TRBJ2-1 | NA | TRBV4-1 | TGCGCCAGCAGCCAAGATAGGGGACGGACTAGCGGGAGCTCCTACAATGAGCAGTTCTTC | CASSQDRGRTSGSSYNEQFF
NA | TRBJ1-4 | NA | TRBV3-1/TRBV3-2 | TGTGCCAGCAGCCAAGGCTTGAACGTAGCTGCCGAAAAACTGTTTTTT | CASSQGLNVAAEKLFF
TRBD1 | TRBJ2-7 | few | TRBV11-2 | TGTGCCAGCAGCTTAGCCCTACAGGGGAACGAGCAGTACTTC | CASSLALQGNEQYF